Following are 24 T cell receptor beta chains from one sample sequenced in a study of immune evolution from preneoplasia to lung adenocarcinoma. Profiled with immunoSEQ multiplex PCR; TCRdb holds only in-frame clones, not every one. The table has tens of thousands of clones, roughly four fifths seen once. Sample: FFPE invasive lung adenocarcinoma tissue. These receptors all stem from a person between 55 and 69 years old with lung adenocarcinoma.

The chain employs TRBV7-9 and TRBJ1-1, with D uncertain. There are 15 residues in the CDR3. V was clipped by 0 bases and J by 1 base, with 9 bases between them. The germline gives CDR1 SEHNR, CDR2 FQNEAQ (reference sequence). CDR3 residues: CASSLAGLANTEAFF. In nucleotides, the CDR3 is TGTGCCAGCAGCTTAGCTGGGCTGGCGAACACTGAAGCTTTCTTT.

The V and J genes are TRBV5-6 and TRBJ2-7, with D possibly TRBD1 on 6 matching bases. Trimming left V 1 base short and J 5 bases short, with 10 bases between. Germline values: CDR1 SGHDT, CDR2 YYEEEE. There are 13 residues in the CDR3. CDR3: CASSLYWTDEQYF. The CDR3 coding sequence is TGTGCCAGCAGCTTGTATTGGACAGACGAGCAGTACTTC.

The rearrangement uses TRBV6-1 and TRBJ2-7, with D possibly being TRBD2 (5 bases). Between the trimmed V and J ends, which lost 4 bases and 5 bases, there was a span of 18 bases. Germline CDR1 is MNHNS and CDR2 is SASEGT. The CDR3 is 15 amino acids. CDR3 nucleotides: TGTGCCAGCAGTGTCCGTGTGGGAGAAACCCACGAGCAGTACTTC. Residues: CASSVRVGETHEQYF.

This clone qualifies as medium-sized. The gene calls are TRBV5-1 and TRBJ2-1; TRBD2 aligns across 9 bases. The V gene's germline CDR1 is SGHRS and CDR2 YFSETQ. The length of the CDR3 is 16 residues. V lost 2 bases and J lost 5; bases outside the gene matches: 8. CDR3 nucleotides: TGCGCCAGCAGCTTTAGTAGCGGGAGAATGAACAATGAGCAGTTCTTC. The encoded protein is CASSFSSGRMNNEQFF. Full variable domain (rest looked up from reference TRBV5-1 and TRBJ2-1): KAGVTQTPRYLIKTRGQQVTLSCSPISGHRSVSWYQQTPGQGLQFLFEYFSETQRNKGNFPGRFSGRQFSNSRSEMNVSTLELGDSALYLCASSFSSGRMNNEQFFGPGTRLTVL.

This chain connects TRBV28 to TRBJ2-6; D possibly corresponds to TRBD1 (6 bases). Per the germline V gene, CDR1 is MDHEN and CDR2 is SYDVKM. This CDR3 comprises 15 residues. The ends were cut back, 7 bases at V and 0 bases at J, with 10 bases in the middle. The CDR3 spells CASTSQGSGANVLTF. The DNA of the CDR3 is TGTGCCAGCACCTCACAGGGCTCTGGGGCCAACGTCCTGACTTTC.

Only a few counts were recorded for this clone. The rearrangement uses TRBV5-4 and TRBJ1-2, with 8 positions matching TRBD1. The CDR3 contains 15 residues. Per germline, CDR1 SGHNT and CDR2 YYREEE (reference sequence). The J segment lost 6 bases and the V segment lost 5 bases, leaving 12 bases of the junction unmatched. CDR3 in amino acids: CASSSPPGQADGYTF. The DNA of the CDR3 is TGTGCCAGCAGTTCCCCTCCGGGACAGGCCGATGGCTACACCTTC.

This rearrangement joins TRBV7-8 to TRBJ2-7; D is undetermined. Germline V gene sequence: CDR1 SGHVS, CDR2 FQNEAQ. V was shortened by 0 bases and J by 7 bases, with 13 bases between the two germline ends. There are 14 residues in the CDR3. DNA for the CDR3: TGTGCCAGCAGCTTAGCCCCCCTTACTTGGGAGCAGTACTTC. Encoded protein: CASSLAPLTWEQYF.

This sequence joins TRBV7-3 and TRBJ2-3; 8 nucleotides match TRBD1. The length of the CDR3 is 14 residues. The germline gives CDR1 SGHTA, CDR2 FQGTGA. After removal of 3 bases from V and 5 bases from J, the junction contained 4 bases not matched to a gene. CDR3 nucleotides: TGTGCCAGCAGCTTCCGACAGGGGATAGATACGCAGTATTTT. Its protein is CASSFRQGIDTQYF.

The chain carries TRBV7-2 and TRBJ2-7; a weak D match, TRBD1 (6 bases). V was shortened by 4 bases and J by 1 base, with 14 bases between the two germline ends. The CDR3 is 15 residues long. Looked up from germline, CDR1 is SGHTA and CDR2 is FQGNSA. The CDR3 sequence: CASSYRTAGSYEQYF. CDR3 nucleotides: TGTGCCAGCAGCTACCGGACAGCTGGATCCTACGAGCAGTACTTC.

The chain couples TRBV2 to TRBJ2-5; D may be TRBD1 (5 bases). CDR1 and CDR2 from the germline V gene are SNHLY and FYNNEI. Trimming removed 5 bases from V and 5 bases from J, with 15 bases in between. This CDR3 contains 14 residues. The CDR3 sequence: CASSWAGRQETQYF. CDR3 bases: TGTGCCAGCAGTTGGGCAGGGCGTCAGGAGACCCAGTACTTC.

This rearrangement joins TRBV19 to TRBJ2-5; 7 bases align to TRBD2. In germline, CDR1 is LNHDA, CDR2 SQIVND (reference sequence). The CDR3 has 13 amino acids. V shed 3 bases and J 4 bases; nucleotides not matched to a gene: 2. The CDR3 region is CASSMSGGETQYF. The CDR3 region has the DNA TGTGCCAGTAGTATGTCGGGGGGAGAGACCCAGTACTTC.

In the case of this clone: The sample has other DNA sequences that encode this CDR3 too. The J gene is TRBJ2-5, the V gene TRBV2, with TRBD2 as a possible D gene (6 bases). The CDR3 sequence is 13 residues long. CDR1 SNHLY and CDR2 FYNNEI come from the germline V gene. Trimming took 8 bases from V and 0 from J, leaving 10 bases between them. CDR3 nucleotide sequence: TGTGCCAGCTCAAGGGACTACCAAGAGACCCAGTACTTC. Translation: CASSRDYQETQYF.

This clone has more than one count but fewer than ten. The chain has TRBV28 and TRBJ2-7; D perhaps matches TRBD1 (5 bases). CDR1 is MDHEN, CDR2 SYDVKM, per germline. There are 12 residues in the CDR3. Trimming cost V 6 bases and J 5 bases, with 11 bases left between them. Written as DNA, the CDR3 is TGTGCCAGCAGCTCAATCAGGGACGAGCAGTACTTC. It codes for CASSSIRDEQYF.

CDR3 sequence (DNA): TGTGCCAGTACCTCTGGGCCATACCAAGAGACCCAGTACTTC. Translating gives CASTSGPYQETQYF. The V call is TRBV9, the J call TRBJ2-5; D ambiguous. This CDR3 is built from 14 residues. Germline values: CDR1 SGDLS, CDR2 YYNGEE. Trimming took 8 bases from V and 0 from J, leaving 14 bases between them.

This chain links TRBV5-5 with TRBJ1-1, with D perhaps TRBD1 (6 bases). V was pared by 4 bases and J by 6 bases, with 22 bases between. There are 16 residues in the CDR3. The V gene's germline CDR1 is SGHKS and CDR2 YYEKEE (reference sequence). CDR3 sequence: CASSQEGRGVRPEAFF. The CDR3 coding sequence is TGTGCCAGCAGCCAAGAGGGCAGGGGTGTTCGTCCTGAAGCTTTCTTT. Filled out from reference TRBV5-5 and TRBJ1-1, the complete variable domain reads DAGVTQSPTHLIKTRGQQVTLRCSPISGHKSVSWYQQVLGQGPQFIFQYYEKEERGRGNFPDRFSARQFPNYSSELNVNALLLGDSALYLCASSQEGRGVRPEAFFGQGTRLTVV.

This chain links TRBV18 with TRBJ1-5; D ambiguous. The V gene's germline CDR1 is KGHSH and CDR2 LQKENI. V lost 2 bases and J 0 bases, leaving 5 bases between the germline ends. CDR3 length: 14 amino acids. In DNA form, the CDR3 reads TGTGCCAGCTCACCAGGGTTTAGCAATCAGCCCCAGCATTTT. It specifies CASSPGFSNQPQHF.

The chain employs TRBV5-1 and TRBJ2-3; 7 bases map to TRBD2. Trimming took 4 bases from V and 1 from J; bases not matched to a gene: 6. CDR1 and CDR2 (germline): SGHRS, YFSETQ. This CDR3 comprises 15 residues. The CDR3 DNA reads TGCGCCAGCAGCCCCCGGACTAGTGGCACAGATACGCAGTATTTT. Encoded protein: CASSPRTSGTDTQYF. Combining the CDR3 with reference TRBV5-1 and TRBJ2-3 gives the whole variable domain KAGVTQTPRYLIKTRGQQVTLSCSPISGHRSVSWYQQTPGQGLQFLFEYFSETQRNKGNFPGRFSGRQFSNSRSEMNVSTLELGDSALYLCASSPRTSGTDTQYFGPGTRLTVL.

This sequence joins TRBV5-5 and TRBJ2-2, with TRBD1 matching 7 bases. Germline lookup yields CDR1 SGHKS and CDR2 YYEKEE (reference sequence). Trimming at V came to 4 bases and at J to 3 bases, leaving 6 bases not matched to a gene. This CDR3 contains 15 residues. CDR3 loop: CASSLDRADTGELFF. DNA for the CDR3: TGTGCCAGCAGCCTAGACAGGGCGGACACCGGGGAGCTGTTTTTT.

This sequence joins TRBV9 and TRBJ2-5; 8 bases are shared with TRBD1. The CDR3 consists of 14 residues. The V gene's germline CDR1 is SGDLS and CDR2 YYNGEE. With 4 bases clipped from V and 1 base from J, the junction kept 3 bases outside the gene matches. CDR3 protein: CASSPGQGQETQYF. The DNA for the CDR3 is TGTGCCAGCAGCCCAGGACAGGGCCAAGAGACCCAGTACTTC.

This chain connects TRBV5-4 to TRBJ2-5; TRBD2 aligns across 12 bases. The V segment lost 2 bases and the J segment 3 bases; nucleotides outside the gene matches: 5. The CDR3 is 16 amino acids. Germline CDR1 SGHNT, CDR2 YYREEE (reference sequence). The CDR3 DNA sequence: TGTGCCAGCAGCTTCGCTAGCGGGAGGGGAAAAGAGACCCAGTACTTC. Translated: CASSFASGRGKETQYF.

This chain links TRBV11-2 with TRBJ2-7, with D maybe TRBD2 (6 bases). V was trimmed by 5 bases and J by 0 bases, leaving 14 bases between them. This CDR3 spans 15 amino acids. Looked up from germline, CDR1 is SGHAT and CDR2 is FQNNGV. CDR3 nucleotide sequence: TGTGCCAGCAGCCAAGTAGCGGCAAGCTCCTACGAGCAGTACTTC. It is translated as CASSQVAASSYEQYF. The full variable domain, rest sourced from reference TRBV11-2 and TRBJ2-7, is EAGVAQSPRYKIIEKRQSVAFWCNPISGHATLYWYQQILGQGPKLLIQFQNNGVVDDSQLPKDRFSAERLKGVDSTLKIQPAKLEDSAVYLCASSQVAASSYEQYFGPGTRLTVT.

The CDR3 region is CASSLRRLAGGTQYF. CDR3 in DNA: TGTGCCAGTAGTTTAAGACGACTAGCGGGAGGGACCCAGTACTTC. V is TRBV19 and J is TRBJ2-5, with 13 bases aligning to TRBD2. In germline, CDR1 is LNHDA, CDR2 SQIVND (reference sequence). Unmatched junction bases numbered 7, after V lost 5 bases and J lost 7 bases. This CDR3 region has 15 residues.

This chain connects TRBV28 to TRBJ2-7, with 7 nucleotides matching TRBD2. The CDR3 is 15 residues long. V was clipped by 3 bases and J by 1 base; unmatched bases: 6. CDR1 is MDHEN, CDR2 SYDVKM, per germline. CDR3 DNA sequence: TGTGCCAGCAGTTTGGCGGGAGCCAGATCCTACGAGCAGTACTTC. Its protein product is CASSLAGARSYEQYF.

This clone showed up just once. The chain carries TRBV18 and TRBJ2-5; D call uncertain. This CDR3 has 14 residues. Germline lookup yields CDR1 KGHSH and CDR2 LQKENI. V was pared by 0 bases and J by 1 base, with 6 bases between. The CDR3 coding sequence is TGTGCCAGCTCACCACCTCCCGGCCAAGAGACCCAGTACTTC. Translation gives CASSPPPGQETQYF.